This entry lists 21 T cell receptor beta chains sequenced from one sample in a study of early T cells in non-severe SARS-CoV-2 infection. TCRdb passed the 5' RACE reads through MiXCR, listing each CDR3 protein once. This sample has about 37,000 distinct CDR3 sequences, with 6% to 9.5% found just once. The sequenced sample was whole blood, obtained at baseline. The receptor source for this set is an adult who was a healthcare worker with PCR-confirmed SARS-CoV-2 infection or an uninfected control (not recorded which).

There are a few counts of this clonotype. The chain has TRBV6-5 and TRBJ2-3; 9 bases map to TRBD2. Looked up from germline, CDR1 is MNHEY and CDR2 is SVGAGI. V lost 6 bases and J lost 2; bases outside the gene matches: 6. The CDR3 is made up of 15 amino acids. The CDR3 DNA is TGTGCCAGCAGGAAAAGCGGGGGGTACACAGATACGCAGTATTTT. Protein: CASRKSGGYTDTQYF.

Ten or more counts support this clonotype. This chain links TRBV28 with TRBJ1-4; 9 bases map to TRBD1. CDR1 and CDR2 from the germline V gene are MDHEN and SYDVKM. The J segment lost 0 bases and the V segment lost 0 bases, leaving 2 bases of the junction unmatched. The CDR3 runs to 17 residues. DNA for the CDR3: TGTGCCAGCAGTTTATGGGGACAGGGACCAACTAATGAAAAACTGTTTTTT. It yields the protein CASSLWGQGPTNEKLFF.

The table lists this clonotype with many counts. The CDR3 nucleotides read TGTGCCAGCAGTGAGGGGGGGGGCTACAATGAGCAGTTCTTC. It specifies CASSEGGGYNEQFF. The chain uses TRBV6-4 and TRBJ2-1, with 7 bases fitting TRBD2. Germline-derived CDR1 and CDR2 are MRHNA and SNTAGT. J was trimmed by 3 bases and V by 3 bases; bases with no gene match: 2. The CDR3 is 14 residues long.

This clonotype was recorded at least ten times. The CDR3 DNA reads as TGTGCCAGCAGTCAATCGTCTGGGACAGGGAAGTTTAATAATTCACCCCTCCACTTT. Its translation is CASSQSSGTGKFNNSPLHF. V gene TRBV12-3 or TRBV12-4 combines with J gene TRBJ1-6; 9 positions agree with TRBD1. The CDR3 runs to 19 residues. V lost 5 bases and J lost 5; bases outside the gene matches: 16.

This clonotype was seen ten or more times. The V call is TRBV20-1, the J call TRBJ1-5; D gene unclear. The CDR3 loop spans 15 amino acids. Germline CDR1 is DFQATT and CDR2 is SNEGSKA (reference sequence). V lost 2 bases, J lost 0 bases, and 11 bases lay in between. CDR3 residues: CSARSGSNSNQPQHF. As DNA, the CDR3 is TGCAGTGCTAGATCGGGCAGCAATAGCAATCAGCCCCAGCATTTT.

V is TRBV5-1 and J is TRBJ1-3; D not certain. Germline loops: CDR1 SGHRS, CDR2 YFSETQ. Trimming left V 0 bases short and J 3 bases short, with 1 base between. This CDR3 contains 12 residues. Here the CDR3 reads CASSLDGNTIYF. The CDR3 DNA reads TGCGCCAGCAGCTTGGATGGAAACACCATATATTTT.

The chain carries TRBV11-2 and TRBJ2-7, with 9 positions matching TRBD2. From germline, CDR1 is SGHAT and CDR2 FQNNGV. This CDR3 contains 16 residues. The V and J ends lost 2 bases and 2 bases, in that order; junction bases with no gene match: 7. The CDR3 protein is CASSLTFRTSAYEQYF. CDR3 coding DNA: TGTGCCAGCAGCTTAACTTTCCGGACTAGCGCCTACGAGCAGTACTTC.

This clonotype occurred a few times. The chain has TRBV4-3 and TRBJ2-7; tentative D call: TRBD1 (6 bases). The V end was cut by 3 bases, the J end by 2 bases, with 11 bases between. The germline V gene has CDR1 LGHNA and CDR2 YSLEER. The CDR3 loop spans 14 amino acids. CDR3 bases: TGCGCCAGCAGCCACAAGACAGGCCCCTACGAGCAGTACTTC. Encoded protein: CASSHKTGPYEQYF.

This clonotype came up many times. V usage is TRBV7-6 and J usage is TRBJ1-6, with TRBD1 matching 11 bases. The CDR3 loop spans 15 amino acids. CDR1 SGHVS and CDR2 FNYEAQ come from the germline V gene. Trimming took 5 bases from V and 8 from J; bases not matched to a gene: 5. CDR3 sequence reads: CASSPRTGGDSPLHF. The CDR3 nucleotides read TGTGCCAGCAGCCCGCGGACAGGGGGCGATTCACCCCTCCACTTT.

In this sample, this clonotype turned up many times. The V gene is TRBV10-2, the J gene TRBJ2-7; the D gene is possibly TRBD1 (5 bases). The CDR3 runs 13 residues. V lost 6 bases and J 0 bases, leaving 9 bases between the germline ends. CDR1 is WSHSY, CDR2 SAAADI, per germline. The DNA of the CDR3 is TGCGCCAGCAGCCTAGACAGCTCCTACGAGCAGTACTTC. This encodes CASSLDSSYEQYF.

This clonotype was recorded many times. The CDR3 sequence: CASSLTGAEGTQYF. The CDR3 DNA follows: TGTGCCAGCAGTCTGACAGGGGCCGAGGGGACCCAGTACTTC. The chain couples TRBV12-3 or TRBV12-4 to TRBJ2-5; 8 bases align to TRBD1. The CDR3 extends over 14 amino acids. Germline trimming cut 5 bases from V and 7 bases from J; bases unmatched to any gene: 9.

This clonotype was seen a handful of times. The chain links TRBV4-3 to TRBJ2-1, with a tentative D call TRBD1 (6 bases). This CDR3 is built from 16 residues. From germline, CDR1 is LGHNA and CDR2 YSLEER. Between the trimmed V and J ends, which lost 4 bases and 4 bases, there was a span of 17 bases. The CDR3 loop is CASSPVGTRTYNEQFF. CDR3 DNA sequence: TGCGCCAGCAGCCCAGTTGGGACACGGACATACAATGAGCAGTTCTTC.

This clonotype was seen ten or more times. V usage is TRBV7-6 and J usage is TRBJ2-2; 9 bases are a match to TRBD1. Losses at the gene ends were 5 bases for V and 1 base for J; bases not matched to a gene: 2. This CDR3 spans 15 amino acids. Per the germline V gene, CDR1 is SGHVS and CDR2 is FNYEAQ. CDR3 region: CASSVGQGNTGELFF. The CDR3 DNA reads as TGTGCCAGCAGCGTGGGACAGGGGAACACCGGGGAGCTGTTTTTT.

This clonotype was observed a handful of times. This chain uses TRBV14 with TRBJ2-6; 8 bases align to TRBD1. This CDR3 spans 16 amino acids. Germline trimming cut 4 bases from V and 3 bases from J; bases unmatched to any gene: 5. The germline gives CDR1 SGHDN, CDR2 FVKESK. The CDR3, as DNA: TGTGCCAGCAGCCTTGCAGGGGGCGGTGGGGCCAACGTCCTGACTTTC. Protein: CASSLAGGGGANVLTF. Combining the CDR3 with reference TRBV14 and TRBJ2-6 gives the whole variable domain EAGVTQFPSHSVIEKGQTVTLRCDPISGHDNLYWYRRVMGKEIKFLLHFVKESKQDESGMPNNRFLAERTGGTYSTLKVQPAELEDSGVYFCASSLAGGGGANVLTFGAGSRLTVL.

This clonotype was recorded many times. The chain employs TRBV21-1 and TRBJ2-4. TRBV21-1 is annotated as a pseudogene. The CDR3 is made up of 18 amino acids. The CDR3 sequence: CASSKSLIQRCTKNIQYF. CDR3 coding DNA: TGTGCCAGCAGCAAATCGCTTATTCAGCGATGCACCAAAAACATTCAGTACTTC.

V usage is TRBV28 and J usage is TRBJ2-5; D not certain. Between the trimmed V and J ends, which lost 5 bases and 4 bases, there was a span of 5 bases. Germline V gene sequence: CDR1 MDHEN, CDR2 SYDVKM. This CDR3 spans 11 amino acids. CDR3 sequence: CASSIRETQYF. In DNA form, the CDR3 reads TGTGCCAGCAGTATCAGAGAGACCCAGTACTTC.

The chain has TRBV19 and TRBJ2-3; 9 bases map to TRBD1. CDR1 is LNHDA, CDR2 SQIVND, per germline (reference sequence). The V and J ends lost 5 bases and 3 bases, in that order; junction bases with no gene match: 6. This CDR3 spans 15 amino acids. CDR3 region: CASSARDRATDTQYF. The CDR3 coding sequence is TGTGCCAGTAGTGCCCGGGACAGGGCGACAGATACGCAGTATTTT. Looking up the rest from reference TRBV19 and TRBJ2-3 gives the full variable domain: DGGITQSPKYLFRKEGQNVTLSCEQNLNHDAMYWYRQDPGQGLRLIYYSQIVNDFQKGDIAEGYSVSREKKESFPLTVTSAQKNPTAFYLCASSARDRATDTQYFGPGTRLTVL.

The chain links TRBV5-4 to TRBJ2-7, with 10 bases aligning to TRBD2. The germline gives CDR1 SGHNT, CDR2 YYREEE (reference sequence). The CDR3 covers 15 residues. The J segment lost 5 bases and the V segment lost 3 bases, leaving 8 bases of the junction unmatched. The CDR3 protein is CASSSPGLAIHEQYF. In DNA, the CDR3 is TGTGCCAGCAGCTCACCGGGACTAGCGATCCACGAGCAGTACTTC.

Many counts were recorded for this clonotype. An end of the junction does not agree with germline; a read error may underlie this. The chain has TRBV5-4 and TRBJ1-1; weak D call: TRBD1 (5 bases). Germline V CDR1 and CDR2: SGHNT, YYREEE (reference sequence). The CDR3 runs to 15 residues. The CDR3 DNA is TGTGCCAGCAGGTCGTCCGGGACGGCGAACACTGAAGTTTTCTTT. Its translation is CASRSSGTANTEVFF.

This clonotype was picked up many times. The chain combines TRBV20-1 with TRBJ2-3; perhaps TRBD1 as D (6 bases). With 3 bases removed from V and 2 bases from J, the gap between germline ends came to 15 bases. The CDR3 is 15 amino acids. Germline CDR1 reads DFQATT; CDR2 reads SNEGSKA (reference sequence). For the CDR3, the DNA is TGCAGTGCTAGCCCCGTACAGGGTAACACAGATACGCAGTATTTT. This encodes CSASPVQGNTDTQYF.

In its sample, this clonotype was seen many times. V and J are TRBV3-1 and TRBJ2-5; no reliable D call. This CDR3 contains 13 residues. Deletions cut 4 bases from V and 5 bases from J, with 11 bases between. The germline CDR1 and CDR2 sequences are LGHDT and YNNKEL (reference sequence). CDR3 in DNA: TGTGCCAGCAGCCCCGTCTTCGGGGAGACCCAGTACTTC. It encodes CASSPVFGETQYF.